Here is one T cell receptor beta chain with its context. Its specificity is unknown. Clinicians made diagnoses from clinical symptoms, serum thyroxine, TRAb, thyroid ultrasound and orbital computed tomography. PBMCs were obtained from 9.5 to 10 ml of fresh peripheral blood. Using RNA transcripts, the TCR beta CDR3 regions were amplified. A first-round RT-PCR used HTBI primers, followed by a second-round multiplex PCR. A single record per CDR3 protein comes from TCRdb applying MiXCR to the multiplex PCR reads. The sample has some 350,000 distinct CDR3 sequences, roughly a sixth seen once. The trim removed 4 bases at V and 5 bases at J, leaving 4 bases unmatched. The CDR3 contains 15 residues. This entry is derived from a study of Graves' ophthalmopathy and Graves' hyperthyroidism. Study-wide points: It was with about 68% sensitivity and around 72% specificity that the model predicted ophthalmopathy progression.

The chain carries TRBV12-3 or TRBV12-4 and TRBJ2-5; TRBD2 matches 13 bases. Sequences were obtained from peripheral blood. The TCR originated in an adult woman with stable Graves' hyperthyroidism. In DNA, the CDR3 is TGTGCCAGCAGTTCCGGGACTAGCGGGGTGGAGACCCAGTACTTC. Its translation: CASSSGTSGVETQYF.